These 23 T cell receptor beta chains share one sample of origin, sequenced in a study of tumor-infiltrating lymphocytes in primary liver carcinoma. Joint extraction of RNA and DNA used about 17-31 mg of bulk tissue that was unsorted. Synthesis of TCR beta cDNA was carried out from around 540 ng total RNA with a constant-region primer. Slightly modified ARM-PCR served as the procedure for the TCR beta libraries. These libraries came from three rounds of nested multiplex PCR. Both of the initial two PCR rounds ran for nine to eleven cycles and employed TRBV1-TRBV30 forward primers alongside a C-beta reverse primer. Each CDR3 protein gets one entry after TCRdb re-called the multiplex PCR reads with MiXCR. The repertoire includes 65,000 to 90,000 distinct CDR3 sequences, more than 65% of them detected once, and roughly a fifth sits in the top ten. Sequenced: liver tumor tissue from sampling region 1. Subset indicated: tumor region T1, superior pole. All receptors come from a man aged 40-55 years with primary liver carcinoma and hepatitis B virus infection.

A word on this clonotype: The junction and the germline gene differ at one end; a read error may be behind it. The V and J genes are TRBV29-1 and TRBJ1-1; the match to TRBD1 covers 12 bases. The CDR3 covers 19 residues. Germline lookup yields CDR1 SQVTM and CDR2 ANQGSEA. The CDR3 DNA is TGCATCGTTGAAGCTCACCGGGACAGGGGGCCTCGACTGAACACTGCAGCTTTCTTT. It codes for CIVEAHRDRGPRLNTAAFF.

The chain carries TRBV10-3 and TRBJ1-2; D remains ambiguous. From germline, CDR1 is ENHRY and CDR2 SYGVKD. Deletions cut 6 bases from V and 8 bases from J, with 25 bases between. The CDR3 spans 16 residues. For the CDR3, the DNA is TGTGCCATCAGCCCCATCGGGCTCGAGGGCGGTTACGGCTACACCTTC. It yields the protein CAISPIGLEGGYGYTF.

Note on this clonotype: A read error may produce the germline difference seen at one junction end. The chain uses TRBV29-1 and TRBJ2-3; possibly TRBD1 for D (5 bases). The CDR3 is 12 amino acids. CDR1 and CDR2 (germline): SQVTM, ANQGSEA. This CDR3 reads CSVAREGDTQYF. The CDR3 DNA reads TGCAGCGTTGCACGTGAAGGGGATACACAGTATTTT.

The rearrangement links TRBV7-9 to TRBJ1-1; D unresolved. Germline CDR1 and CDR2: SEHNR and FQNEAQ (reference sequence). The length of the CDR3 is 15 residues. The V gene lost 5 bases and the J gene lost 0 bases, with 13 bases spanning the gap. The CDR3: CASSPQVQMNTEAFF. The CDR3 region has the DNA TGTGCCAGCAGCCCTCAGGTGCAAATGAACACTGAAGCTTTCTTT.

With regard to this clonotype: It may be a read error: a sequence one base away is much more abundant. The chain uses TRBV7-9 and TRBJ2-7; D perhaps matches TRBD1 (6 bases). The CDR3 runs 14 residues. Germline V CDR1 and CDR2: SEHNR, FQNEAQ (reference sequence). This CDR3 is CAGSPYYRVYEQYF. The CDR3 DNA reads TGTGCCGGCAGCCCATACTACAGGGTTTACGAGCAGTACTTC.

The rearrangement joins TRBV6-1 to TRBJ1-1; TRBD1 matches 7 bases. CDR1 and CDR2 from the germline V gene are MNHNS and SASEGT. V dropped 7 bases and J dropped 5; count of bases not matched to a gene: 10. The CDR3 sequence is 14 residues long. CDR3 residues: CASTGTVPETEAFF. The CDR3 DNA follows: TGTGCCAGCACTGGGACAGTGCCCGAAACTGAAGCTTTCTTT.

As for this clonotype: The CDR3 ends on some other residue instead of the conserved phenylalanine or tryptophan, so this is likely a read error. The DNA is left out, because the CDR3 cannot be placed on it with certainty; the CDR3 is given as TCRdb lists it. The chain employs TRBV6-1 and TRBJ2-3; the tabulated D call, TRBD1, remains unverified against the DNA. Counting both end residues, the CDR3 totals 15 amino acids. Germline-derived CDR1 and CDR2 are MNHNS and SASEGT. CDR3 sequence: CASSDRQEATDTECL.

This clonotype was observed a single time. No conserved phenylalanine or tryptophan is present at the end of the CDR3, so a read error is the likely explanation. The chain employs TRBV11-2 and TRBJ1-3; 8 bases map to TRBD1. The CDR3 sequence is 16 residues long. The germline CDR1 and CDR2 sequences are SGHAT and FQNNGV. The CDR3 DNA follows: TGTGCAAGCAGCATCGGACAGGGCAGTCCTGGAAACACCATATATTCC. Its protein is CASSIGQGSPGNTIYS.

As regards this clonotype: Because it lacks the conserved phenylalanine or tryptophan at the end, this CDR3 is likely a read error. V is TRBV29-1 and J is TRBJ2-1; the D gene is possibly TRBD1 (6 bases). V was clipped by 8 bases and J by 8 bases, with 22 bases between them. This CDR3 is 14 amino acids long. Looked up from germline, CDR1 is SQVTM and CDR2 is ANQGSEA. The CDR3 reads CSTLPGHGVDEQFL. The DNA for the CDR3 is TGCAGCACATTGCCGGGACATGGGGTGGATGAGCAGTTCCTC.

About this clonotype itself: Likely a read error: the CDR3 ends without its conserved phenylalanine or tryptophan. The limits of the CDR3 on the DNA are not certain, so only TCRdb's listed CDR3 is given. This rearrangement joins TRBV28 to TRBJ1-5; TRBD1 is taken as the D call from the table, unchecked against the DNA. The germline V gene encodes CDR1 MDHEN and CDR2 SYDVKM. The CDR3 is 15 amino acids long, termini counted. The CDR3: CASSLRYRGLQPQNS.

A remark on this clonotype: An end of the junction does not agree with germline; a read error may underlie this. This chain links TRBV5-1 with TRBJ2-7, with D perhaps TRBD1 or TRBD2 (5 bases each). The germline gives CDR1 SGHRS, CDR2 YFSETQ. This CDR3 spans 14 amino acids. CDR3 coding DNA: TGCGCCATCAGCTTGGTCGGGGACGCCTACGATCAGTACTTC. As protein: CAISLVGDAYDQYF.

With respect to this clonotype: It may be a read error: a sequence one base away is much more abundant. For the CDR3, the DNA is TGTGTCAGCAGCTTGTTGACCGGGAGCCCGGGCACCGGGGAGCTGTTTTTT. It encodes CVSSLLTGSPGTGELFF. The chain is built from TRBV5-6 and TRBJ2-2; D might be TRBD2 (6 bases). CDR3 length: 17 amino acids. Per germline, CDR1 SGHDT and CDR2 YYEEEE.

In this sample, this clonotype turned up once. The chain recombines TRBV12-3 or TRBV12-4 with TRBJ1-1, with no clear D. Trimming cost V 7 bases and J 5 bases, with 11 bases left between them. There are 12 residues in the CDR3. This chain's CDR3 is CASMMHSTEAFF. CDR3 DNA sequence: TGTGCCAGCATGATGCACAGTACTGAAGCTTTCTTT.

The chain carries TRBV2 and TRBJ1-5; D remains unclear. Germline V gives CDR1 SNHLY, CDR2 FYNNEI. The V and J ends lost 6 bases and 15 bases respectively, with 24 bases between them. The CDR3 spans 14 residues. The CDR3 sequence: CASRPVESNQLRHF. The CDR3 bases are TGTGCCAGCAGGCCCGTCGAGAGCAATCAGCTCCGGCATTTT.

CDR3 DNA: TGTGGGAGCAGTTTGGGTTGGGGAAACACTGAAGCTTTCTTT. Translated, it gives CGSSLGWGNTEAFF. The gene calls are TRBV28 and TRBJ1-1; no clear D. The germline gives CDR1 MDHEN, CDR2 SYDVKM. The CDR3 is 14 amino acids.

This clonotype has a handful of counts. A read error is likely, as this CDR3 ends without the conserved phenylalanine or tryptophan. This chain joins TRBV5-1 and TRBJ2-5, with TRBD2 matching 7 bases. CDR1 is SGHRS and CDR2 is YFSETQ in the germline V gene. V shed 0 bases and J 2 bases; nucleotides not matched to a gene: 7. The CDR3 runs to 16 residues. CDR3 in DNA: TGCGCCAGCAGCTTGGGGGATAGCGGGCTACAAGAGACCCAGTACTCC. Encoded protein: CASSLGDSGLQETQYS.

The V and J genes are TRBV6-6 and TRBJ2-2, with D maybe TRBD2 (7 bases). The V end lost 5 bases, the J end lost 17 bases, and 30 bases lay between the germline ends. The germline V gene encodes CDR1 MNHNY and CDR2 SVGAGI (reference sequence). This CDR3 spans 16 amino acids. The CDR3 loop reads CASSHGPTSDSGEPFF. DNA for the CDR3: TGTGCCAGCAGTCACGGGCCCACTTCGGACAGCGGGGAGCCCTTTTTT.

Of note for this clonotype: At one end the junction does not follow the germline gene, possibly because of a read error. J is TRBJ1-5 and V is TRBV4-2; the D is unclear. The CDR3 contains 14 residues. Germline CDR1 is LGHNA and CDR2 is YNFKEQ. The CDR3 sequence: CTSSQIETQQPQHF. CDR3 coding DNA: TGTACCAGCAGTCAAATAGAGACGCAGCAGCCCCAGCATTTT.

This clonotype was counted once. Mismatch with germline at one junction end may stem from a read error. V and J are TRBV29-1 and TRBJ2-7, with no clear D. The CDR3 has 15 amino acids. Germline CDR1 SQVTM, CDR2 ANQGSEA. CDR3 protein: CSVEEPGRLTYKQYF. The CDR3 coding sequence is TGCAGCGTTGAAGAACCCGGCAGGCTGACCTACAAGCAGTACTTT.

With regard to this clonotype: This is likely a read error, given that the CDR3 carries no conserved phenylalanine or tryptophan at its end. The DNA for the CDR3 is TGTGCCAGTAGCCTCTCCTACCGGGGTCCCGTGAAACGGGTTCGCTCCTACAATGAGCAGTTCCTC. Translating gives CASSLSYRGPVKRVRSYNEQFL. V is TRBV11-2 and J is TRBJ2-1, with D tentatively TRBD2 (5 bases). Trimming pared 9 bases from V and 0 bases from J, leaving 36 bases between. The CDR3 totals 22 residues. Germline V lookup: CDR1 SGHAT, CDR2 FQNNGV.

This clonotype showed up many times. The V gene is TRBV5-1, the J gene TRBJ1-1; D remains unclear. Germline V gene data show CDR1 as SGHRS and CDR2 as YFSETQ. This CDR3 contains 15 residues. The V end was cut by 2 bases, the J end by 6 bases, with 17 bases between. CDR3: CASSFDGRYGAEAFF. The CDR3 DNA follows: TGCGCCAGCAGCTTCGATGGCAGATATGGGGCTGAAGCTTTCTTT.

The V gene is TRBV11-2, the J gene TRBJ2-7; D is ambiguous. The germline CDR1 and CDR2 sequences are SGHAT and FQNNGV. The CDR3 totals 14 residues. CDR3: CASSLTGAAYERYV. The CDR3 DNA reads as TGTGCCAGCAGCTTAACTGGCGCTGCCTACGAGCGGTACGTC.

Regarding this clonotype: One junction end disagrees with the germline gene, perhaps due to a read error. This chain uses TRBV18 with TRBJ1-5; unclear D gene. The germline V gene has CDR1 KGHSH and CDR2 LQKENI. This CDR3 has 13 amino acids. The CDR3 coding sequence is TGTGCCAGCTCGCCCTCGTTTTCGGAGTCCCAACATTTT. As protein: CASSPSFSESQHF.